Listed below are T cell receptor beta chains from one sample, sequenced in a study of a mutant IDH1 vaccine in newly diagnosed glioma. Generated by immunoSEQ multiplex PCR, the TCRdb table keeps only in-frame clones and is missing some. The sample lists 100,000 to 120,000 clones; roughly nine tenths were seen once. No cognate antigen is known for these TCRs. The specimen comprised PBMCs, sampled from a glioma patient whose treatment included an IDH1 peptide vaccine. These receptors all come from a woman in her forties or fifties with glioma. The CDR3 runs from the conserved cysteine through the conserved F or W. The order of the fields is D gene, V gene, clone size, J gene, CDR3 protein, CDR3 DNA. A D gene is named only where the DNA matches it firmly. Size is stated for part of the rows, as once, few or many counts, or as a class when the clone is expanded.

D gene: TRBD1
V gene: TRBV5-6
clone size: few
J gene: TRBJ2-7
CDR3 protein: CASSLQGVGYEQYF
CDR3 DNA: TGTGCCAGCAGCTTGCAGGGGGTAGGATACGAGCAGTACTTC

D gene: -
V gene: TRBV18
clone size: -
J gene: TRBJ1-1
CDR3 protein: CASSPSNTEAFF
CDR3 DNA: TGTGCCAGCTCACCGAGTAACACTGAAGCTTTCTTT

D gene: -
V gene: TRBV9
clone size: -
J gene: TRBJ2-7
CDR3 protein: CASSVGSSTAYEQYF
CDR3 DNA: TGTGCCAGCAGCGTAGGTAGTAGTACGGCCTACGAGCAGTACTTC

D gene: -
V gene: TRBV5-1
clone size: -
J gene: TRBJ2-3
CDR3 protein: CASSFSTSTDTQYF
CDR3 DNA: TGCGCCAGCAGCTTTTCTACTAGCACAGATACGCAGTATTTT

D gene: -
V gene: TRBV6-6
clone size: -
J gene: TRBJ1-3
CDR3 protein: CASISGISRNTIYF
CDR3 DNA: TGTGCCAGCATTTCGGGAATTTCCCGAAACACCATATATTTT

D gene: -
V gene: TRBV27
clone size: -
J gene: TRBJ1-6
CDR3 protein: CASRPQGWFESSSPLHF
CDR3 DNA: TGTGCCAGCAGACCTCAGGGGTGGTTTGAATCTAGTTCACCCCTCCACTTT

D gene: -
V gene: TRBV18
clone size: -
J gene: TRBJ2-7
CDR3 protein: CASSPPGQADSSYEQYF
CDR3 DNA: TGTGCCAGCTCACCACCGGGGCAGGCCGATTCATCCTACGAGCAGTACTTC

D gene: TRBD2
V gene: TRBV27
clone size: -
J gene: TRBJ2-1
CDR3 protein: CASSFSGDHNEQFF
CDR3 DNA: TGTGCCAGCAGTTTTAGCGGGGATCACAATGAGCAGTTCTTC

D gene: TRBD1
V gene: TRBV27
clone size: -
J gene: TRBJ2-1
CDR3 protein: CASSSLSKTGVHNEQFF
CDR3 DNA: TGTGCCAGCAGTTCGTTGTCGAAGACAGGGGTCCACAATGAGCAGTTCTTC

D gene: TRBD1
V gene: TRBV2
clone size: -
J gene: TRBJ2-1
CDR3 protein: CASSEGEGQGRSTWKFF
CDR3 DNA: TGTGCCAGCAGTGAAGGAGAGGGACAGGGGAGATCGACGTGGAAGTTCTTC

D gene: TRBD2
V gene: TRBV10-3
clone size: -
J gene: TRBJ2-1
CDR3 protein: CATTRTGGDNEQFF
CDR3 DNA: TGTGCCACCACCCGTACCGGGGGGGACAATGAGCAGTTCTTC

D gene: -
V gene: TRBV30
clone size: -
J gene: TRBJ1-4
CDR3 protein: CAWSVRLTREEKLFF
CDR3 DNA: TGTGCCTGGAGTGTACGGTTGACTCGGGAAGAAAAACTGTTTTTT

D gene: TRBD1
V gene: TRBV29-1
clone size: -
J gene: TRBJ1-1
CDR3 protein: CSGGQGPNTEAFF
CDR3 DNA: TGCAGCGGCGGACAGGGTCCGAACACTGAAGCTTTCTTT

D gene: -
V gene: TRBV30
clone size: -
J gene: TRBJ2-1
CDR3 protein: CAWSRAYNEQFF
CDR3 DNA: TGTGCCTGGAGTCGGGCCTACAATGAGCAGTTCTTC

D gene: TRBD1
V gene: TRBV28
clone size: -
J gene: TRBJ2-7
CDR3 protein: CASTKGTASYEQYF
CDR3 DNA: TGTGCCAGCACCAAGGGGACAGCCTCCTACGAGCAGTACTTC

D gene: -
V gene: TRBV5-6
clone size: -
J gene: TRBJ2-3
CDR3 protein: CASSRLDTQYF
CDR3 DNA: TGTGCCAGCAGCCGGTTAGATACGCAGTATTTT

D gene: -
V gene: TRBV5-6
clone size: -
J gene: TRBJ2-2
CDR3 protein: CASSFFQGTGELFF
CDR3 DNA: TGTGCCAGCAGCTTTTTCCAGGGCACCGGGGAGCTGTTTTTT

D gene: -
V gene: TRBV6-5
clone size: -
J gene: TRBJ2-1
CDR3 protein: CASSYSLQGNEQFF
CDR3 DNA: TGTGCCAGCAGTTACTCCTTACAGGGCAATGAGCAGTTCTTC

D gene: TRBD1
V gene: TRBV5-1
clone size: -
J gene: TRBJ2-5
CDR3 protein: CASSLGTGEETQYF
CDR3 DNA: TGCGCCAGCAGCTTGGGGACAGGGGAAGAGACCCAGTACTTC

D gene: TRBD2
V gene: TRBV4-2
clone size: -
J gene: TRBJ2-3
CDR3 protein: CASRAGGPILTDTQYF
CDR3 DNA: TGTGCCAGCCGAGCGGGAGGCCCAATACTCACAGATACGCAGTATTTT

D gene: -
V gene: TRBV6-5
clone size: -
J gene: TRBJ1-2
CDR3 protein: CASSYTSNYGYTF
CDR3 DNA: TGTGCCAGCAGTTACACATCCAACTATGGCTACACCTTC

D gene: TRBD2
V gene: TRBV2
clone size: -
J gene: TRBJ2-2
CDR3 protein: CASTQRLAGAGELFF
CDR3 DNA: TGTGCCAGCACTCAGAGGCTAGCGGGGGCCGGGGAGCTGTTTTTT

D gene: TRBD1
V gene: TRBV5-1
clone size: once
J gene: TRBJ2-7
CDR3 protein: CASSLTGTGVRNEQYF
CDR3 DNA: TGCGCCAGCAGCTTAACCGGGACAGGGGTGAGGAACGAGCAGTACTTC

D gene: TRBD1
V gene: TRBV11-2
clone size: -
J gene: TRBJ1-2
CDR3 protein: CASRAIRQGARGYTF
CDR3 DNA: TGTGCCAGCAGAGCAATCCGACAGGGGGCGCGGGGCTACACCTTC

D gene: TRBD1
V gene: TRBV7-7
clone size: once
J gene: TRBJ2-5
CDR3 protein: CASSSPSGQGQETQYF
CDR3 DNA: TGTGCTAGCAGCTCTCCTTCGGGACAGGGACAAGAGACCCAGTACTTC

D gene: -
V gene: TRBV5-1
clone size: -
J gene: TRBJ2-5
CDR3 protein: CASSLAREETQYF
CDR3 DNA: TGCGCCAGCAGCTTGGCCAGGGAAGAGACCCAGTACTTC

D gene: -
V gene: TRBV5-6
clone size: -
J gene: TRBJ1-3
CDR3 protein: CASSARDTSGNTIYF
CDR3 DNA: TGTGCCAGCAGCGCCCGGGACACCTCTGGAAACACCATATATTTT

D gene: -
V gene: TRBV9
clone size: -
J gene: TRBJ1-1
CDR3 protein: CASSSMTNTEAFF
CDR3 DNA: TGTGCCAGCAGCTCGATGACGAACACTGAAGCTTTCTTT

D gene: -
V gene: TRBV15
clone size: -
J gene: TRBJ2-5
CDR3 protein: CATSSPRASVGPESSETQYF
CDR3 DNA: TGTGCCACCAGCAGCCCCAGGGCTTCGGTGGGACCGGAGAGTTCGGAGACCCAGTACTTC

D gene: -
V gene: TRBV2
clone size: few
J gene: TRBJ1-1
CDR3 protein: CASSELSGAGWVNTEAFF
CDR3 DNA: TGTGCCAGCAGTGAATTGTCCGGGGCAGGATGGGTGAACACTGAAGCTTTCTTT

D gene: -
V gene: TRBV9
clone size: -
J gene: TRBJ2-3
CDR3 protein: CASSPAGGRADTQYF
CDR3 DNA: TGTGCCAGCAGCCCAGCCGGGGGGCGTGCAGATACGCAGTATTTT

D gene: -
V gene: TRBV28
clone size: -
J gene: TRBJ1-1
CDR3 protein: CASSLRGPDAFF
CDR3 DNA: TGTGCCAGCAGTTTACGAGGACCTGACGCTTTCTTT

D gene: -
V gene: TRBV29-1
clone size: -
J gene: TRBJ2-1
CDR3 protein: CSVEGRVSYNEQFF
CDR3 DNA: TGCAGCGTTGAAGGGAGGGTCTCCTACAATGAGCAGTTCTTC

D gene: -
V gene: TRBV30
clone size: -
J gene: TRBJ2-1
CDR3 protein: CAWSERGFRGNEQFF
CDR3 DNA: TGTGCCTGGAGTGAGAGGGGCTTTAGGGGGAATGAGCAGTTCTTC

D gene: -
V gene: TRBV18
clone size: -
J gene: TRBJ2-1
CDR3 protein: CASSPLGPTAYNEQFF
CDR3 DNA: TGTGCCAGCTCACCGCTCGGCCCTACAGCTTACAATGAGCAGTTCTTC

D gene: -
V gene: TRBV7-6
clone size: -
J gene: TRBJ2-5
CDR3 protein: CASSPRGETQYF
CDR3 DNA: TGTGCCAGCAGCCCTCGGGGGGAGACCCAGTACTTC

D gene: TRBD1
V gene: TRBV10-3
clone size: -
J gene: TRBJ2-7
CDR3 protein: CAISESRGQGAGEQYF
CDR3 DNA: TGTGCCATCAGTGAGTCGAGGGGACAGGGGGCCGGTGAGCAGTACTTC

D gene: -
V gene: TRBV28
clone size: -
J gene: TRBJ1-5
CDR3 protein: CASSGTRNQPQHF
CDR3 DNA: TGTGCCAGCAGTGGGACTCGGAATCAGCCCCAGCATTTT

D gene: -
V gene: TRBV7-9
clone size: -
J gene: TRBJ1-1
CDR3 protein: CASSKGHRTNTEAFF
CDR3 DNA: TGTGCCAGCAGCAAGGGTCACAGAACGAACACTGAAGCTTTCTTT